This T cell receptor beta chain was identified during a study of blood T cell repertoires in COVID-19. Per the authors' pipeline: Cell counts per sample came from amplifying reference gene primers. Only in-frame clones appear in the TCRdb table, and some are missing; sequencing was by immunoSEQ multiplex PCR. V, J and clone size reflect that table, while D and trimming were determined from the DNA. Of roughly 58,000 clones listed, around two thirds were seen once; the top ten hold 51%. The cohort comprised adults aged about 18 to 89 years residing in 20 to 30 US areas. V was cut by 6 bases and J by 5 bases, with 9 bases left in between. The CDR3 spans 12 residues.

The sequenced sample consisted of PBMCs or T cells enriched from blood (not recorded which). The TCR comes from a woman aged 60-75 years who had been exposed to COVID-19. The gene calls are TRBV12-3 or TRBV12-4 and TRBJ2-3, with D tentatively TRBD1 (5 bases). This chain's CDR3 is CASSFTGDTQYF. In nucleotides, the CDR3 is TGTGCCAGCAGCTTTACAGGAGATACGCAGTATTTT.